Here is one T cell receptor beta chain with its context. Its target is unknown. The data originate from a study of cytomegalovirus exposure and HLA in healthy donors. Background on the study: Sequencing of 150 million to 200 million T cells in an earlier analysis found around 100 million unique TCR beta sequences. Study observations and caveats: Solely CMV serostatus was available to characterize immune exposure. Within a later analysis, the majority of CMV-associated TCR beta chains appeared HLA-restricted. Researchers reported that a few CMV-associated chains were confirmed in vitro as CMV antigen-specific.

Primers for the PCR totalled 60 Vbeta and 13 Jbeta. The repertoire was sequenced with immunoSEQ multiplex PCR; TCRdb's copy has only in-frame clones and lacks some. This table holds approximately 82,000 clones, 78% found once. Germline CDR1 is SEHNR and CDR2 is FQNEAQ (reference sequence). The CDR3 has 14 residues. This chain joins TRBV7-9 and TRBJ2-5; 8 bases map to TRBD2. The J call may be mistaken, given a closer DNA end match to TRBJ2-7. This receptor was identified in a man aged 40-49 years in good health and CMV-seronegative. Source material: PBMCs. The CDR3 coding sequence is TGTGCCAGCAAACCCGGGACTAGGGACTACGAGCAGTACTTC. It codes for CASKPGTRDYEQYF.